Sequencing of this TCR beta chain was carried out in a study of blood T cell repertoires in COVID-19 (dated by TCRdb to about 2020). About the study as a whole: Samples from collaborators originated in the United States, Italy and Spain and spanned both the acute and convalescent phases of COVID-19. Nearly every sample came with metadata listing a de-identified subject ID, COVID-19 status, age in years and sex. Where HLA class I and class II types were available, the types were taken from metadata supplied by the sample provider, not from assay-based typing. The samples were drawn from the first 160 participants of the ongoing ImmuneRACE study and from under 1,500 subjects provided by 6 global collaborators. A freely available public database, intended as a resource for researchers studying the immune response to SARS-CoV-2, is where the repertoires were released. The material from the prospective study consisted of cDNA or gDNA derived from T cells, B-cell-depleted T cells, or PBMCs. Subjects who had been exposed to COVID-19, were actively infected with it, or had recovered from it provided the deeply sampled blood TCRbeta repertoires that made up the dataset. Paper-wide results and their limitations: How much clinical and demographic metadata was included differed by source and by participant, and the metadata was provided uncurated.

Notes on this clone: The antigen this receptor binds is unknown. There are no base qualities to consult, and no much larger clone falls within one base.

In the prospective study, participants were roughly 18 to 89 years old, resided in fewer than 25 geographic areas of the United States, and were enrolled through a virtual design. Cohort assignment in the prospective study relied on participant-reported clinical history from a screening survey and a study questionnaire. Mobile phlebotomists in the prospective study collected whole blood, serum and a nasopharyngeal or oropharyngeal swab from every participant. Over a roughly 2-month period, participants in the prospective study had the option of providing additional blood draws and questionnaires. Before DNA extraction, prospective study blood samples were shipped either frozen or at room temperature. The V end gives up 3 bases and the J end 3 bases, leaving 2 bases in the junction not matched to a gene. From cysteine to phenylalanine, the CDR3 is 14 amino acids long. Just CDR3 DNA is preserved here, 42 bases in frame from base 1. The germline V gene (reference sequence) sets CDR1 to SGHNT and CDR2 to YYREEE.

TCRbeta CDR3 regions were amplified from genomic DNA using the immunoSEQ Assay, a bias-controlled multiplex PCR. For the original study's pipeline: Within the assay, amplification of reference gene primers was used to estimate how many nucleated cells each sample contained. Sequence reads were collapsed and filtered to measure the absolute abundance of every unique TCRbeta CDR3 rearrangement. Productive Simpson clonality was computed per sample as the square root of Simpson's diversity index over productive rearrangements. The source is immuneACCESS, and TCRdb retained only in-frame sequences with V and J called. Part of the clones is not carried over; for the studies checked, unresolved V genes explain less than half of this, and the remainder is unexplained. V and J calls and clone size are those listed in that table; D and trimming were worked out from the DNA. Across this sample there are roughly 290,000 clones, with around 89% seen only once. Clones ranked in the top ten supply 1.5% to 2% of the sample.

What was sequenced was PBMCs or T cells enriched from blood (not recorded which). This receptor chain uses TRBV5-4 and TRBJ2-3; 9 central nucleotides agree with TRBD1. The receptor's source is a woman between 18 and 30 years old with acute COVID-19. The CDR3 loop reads CASSWGQGTDTQYF. The DNA reads TGTGCCAGCAGCTGGGGACAGGGAACAGATACGCAGTATTTT.